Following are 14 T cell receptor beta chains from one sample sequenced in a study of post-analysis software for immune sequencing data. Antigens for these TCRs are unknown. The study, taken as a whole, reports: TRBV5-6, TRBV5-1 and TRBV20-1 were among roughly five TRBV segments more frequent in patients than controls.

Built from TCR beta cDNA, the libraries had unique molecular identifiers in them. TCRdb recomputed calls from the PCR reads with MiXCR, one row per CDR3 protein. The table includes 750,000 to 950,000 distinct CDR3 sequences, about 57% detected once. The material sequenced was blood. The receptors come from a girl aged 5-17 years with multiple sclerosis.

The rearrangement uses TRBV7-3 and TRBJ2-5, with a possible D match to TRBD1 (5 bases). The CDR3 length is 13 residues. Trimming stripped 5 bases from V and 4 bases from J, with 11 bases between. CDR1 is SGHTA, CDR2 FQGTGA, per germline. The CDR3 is CASSPQGGETQYF. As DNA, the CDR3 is TGTGCCAGCAGCCCCCAGGGTGGAGAGACCCAGTACTTC.

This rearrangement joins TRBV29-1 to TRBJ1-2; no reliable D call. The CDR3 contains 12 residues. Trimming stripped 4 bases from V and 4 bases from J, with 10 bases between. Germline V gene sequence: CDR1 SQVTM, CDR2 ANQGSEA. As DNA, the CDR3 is TGCAGCGTTGCAGTCCCAGGCTATGGCTACACCTTC. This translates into CSVAVPGYGYTF.

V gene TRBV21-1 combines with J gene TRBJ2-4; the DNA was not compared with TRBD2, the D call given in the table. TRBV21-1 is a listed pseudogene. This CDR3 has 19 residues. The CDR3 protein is CASSKALQGRALAKNIQYF. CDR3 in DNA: TGTGCCAGCAGCAAAGCGCTCCAGGGGAGGGCTCTAGCCAAAAACATTCAGTACTTC.

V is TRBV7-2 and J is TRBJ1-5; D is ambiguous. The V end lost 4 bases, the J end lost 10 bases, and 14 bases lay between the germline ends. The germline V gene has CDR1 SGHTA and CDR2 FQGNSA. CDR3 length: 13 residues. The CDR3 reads CASSSGHPNPQHF. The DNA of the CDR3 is TGTGCCAGCAGCTCGGGCCACCCAAATCCCCAGCATTTT.

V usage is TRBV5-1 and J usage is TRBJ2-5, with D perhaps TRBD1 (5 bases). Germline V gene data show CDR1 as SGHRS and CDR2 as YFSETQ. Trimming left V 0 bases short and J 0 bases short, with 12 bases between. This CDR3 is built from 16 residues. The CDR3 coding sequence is TGCGCCAGCAGCTTGGTTGGGGCGCCCCACCAAGAGACCCAGTACTTC. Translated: CASSLVGAPHQETQYF.

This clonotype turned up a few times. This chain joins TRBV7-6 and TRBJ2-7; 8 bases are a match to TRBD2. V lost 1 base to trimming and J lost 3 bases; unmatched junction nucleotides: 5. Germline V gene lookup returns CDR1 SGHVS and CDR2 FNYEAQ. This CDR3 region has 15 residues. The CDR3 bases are TGTGCCAGCAGCTTAGGTAGCGGGATTAGCTACGAGCAGTACTTC. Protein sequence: CASSLGSGISYEQYF.

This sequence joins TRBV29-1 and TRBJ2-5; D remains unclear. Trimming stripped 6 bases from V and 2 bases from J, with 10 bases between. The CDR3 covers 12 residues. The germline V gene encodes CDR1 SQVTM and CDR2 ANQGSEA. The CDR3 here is CSVALGQETQYF. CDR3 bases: TGCAGCGTAGCCCTGGGGCAAGAGACCCAGTACTTC.

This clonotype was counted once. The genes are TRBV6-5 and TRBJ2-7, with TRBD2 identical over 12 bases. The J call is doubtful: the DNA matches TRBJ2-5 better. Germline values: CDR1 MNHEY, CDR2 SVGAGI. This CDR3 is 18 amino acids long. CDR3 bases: TGTGCCAGCAGTTACTCTTGGCGGACTAGCGGGGAAAAAGAGACCCAGTACTTC. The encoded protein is CASSYSWRTSGEKETQYF.

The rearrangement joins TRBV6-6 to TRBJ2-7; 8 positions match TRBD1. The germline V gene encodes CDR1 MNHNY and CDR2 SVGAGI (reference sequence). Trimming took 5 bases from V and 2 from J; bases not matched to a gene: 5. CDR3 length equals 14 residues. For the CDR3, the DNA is TGTGCCAGCAGTGCGACAGGGGTTACCTACGAGCAGTACTTC. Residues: CASSATGVTYEQYF.

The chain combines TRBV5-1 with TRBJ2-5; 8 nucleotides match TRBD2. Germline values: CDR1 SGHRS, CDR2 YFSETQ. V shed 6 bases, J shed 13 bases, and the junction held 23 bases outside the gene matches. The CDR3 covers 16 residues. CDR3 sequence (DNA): TGCGCCAGCACTAGGTCTCTCGAGCGGGAGTCCTACGAGCGGTACTTC. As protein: CASTRSLERESYERYF.

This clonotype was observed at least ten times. The CDR3 nucleotides read TGCAGCGTCCTAGGACAGCTTTCCCACGAGCAGTACTTC. Amino acids: CSVLGQLSHEQYF. The chain joins TRBV29-1 to TRBJ2-7, with TRBD1 as a possible D gene (6 bases). The CDR3 is 13 residues long. Trimming removed 6 bases from V and 5 bases from J, with 17 bases in between. CDR1 is SQVTM, CDR2 ANQGSEA, per germline.

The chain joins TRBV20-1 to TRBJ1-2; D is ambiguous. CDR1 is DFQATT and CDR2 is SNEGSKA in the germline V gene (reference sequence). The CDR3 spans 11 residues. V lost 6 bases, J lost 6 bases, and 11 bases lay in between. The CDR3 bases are TGCAGTGCCCTGAACAGCGATGGCTACACCTTC. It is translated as CSALNSDGYTF.

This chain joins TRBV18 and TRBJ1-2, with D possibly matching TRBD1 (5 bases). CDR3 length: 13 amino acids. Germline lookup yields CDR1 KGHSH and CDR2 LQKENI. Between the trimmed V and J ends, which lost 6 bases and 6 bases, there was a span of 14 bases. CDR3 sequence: CASSPPTVHGYTF. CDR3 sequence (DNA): TGTGCCAGCTCGCCCCCGACAGTTCATGGCTACACCTTC. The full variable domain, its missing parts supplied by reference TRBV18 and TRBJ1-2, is NAGVMQNPRHLVRRRGQEARLRCSPMKGHSHVYWYRQLPEEGLKFMVYLQKENIIDESGMPKERFSAEFPKEGPSILRIQQVVRGDSAAYFCASSPPTVHGYTFGSGTRLTVV.

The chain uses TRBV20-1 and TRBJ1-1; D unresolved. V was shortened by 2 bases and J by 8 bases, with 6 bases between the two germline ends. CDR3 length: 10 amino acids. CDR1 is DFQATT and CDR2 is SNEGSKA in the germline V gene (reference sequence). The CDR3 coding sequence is TGCAGTGCTAGAACGGAAGAAGCTTTCTTT. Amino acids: CSARTEEAFF.